The rows below give T cell receptor beta chains drawn from one sample of a study of OX40 agonist ivuxolimab in advanced cancers. Produced via immunoSEQ multiplex PCR; TCRdb's table is partial and in-frame only. The table shows 55,000 to 75,000 clones, with about 90% occurring only once. Here the sequenced sample was CD4+ or CD8+ T cells sorted from blood, taken in a trial of the OX40 agonist ivuxolimab. The receptors come from an adult with an advanced solid tumor such as melanoma, head and neck, liver or kidney cancer. Both conserved end residues are trimmed from each CDR3.

V gene,CDR3 protein
TRBV7-2,ASSLAAGDQPQH
TRBV7-3,ASSLGQQETQY
TRBV11-1,ASTTRAELVGYT
TRBV5-1,ASRAGLALDEQF
TRBV5-1,ASSSTSGSNEQY
TRBV21-1,ASSKVRNRGRHNEQF
TRBV5-8,ASSWGGQAYNEQF
TRBV7-3,ASSRSGSGGGEQF
TRBV30,AWSVGGGSYEQY
TRBV14,ASSQPGPARETQY
TRBV7-9,ASSPLQGRNTEAF
TRBV5-6,ASSFNPRASETQY
TRBV6-1,ASSEQPTTDTQY
TRBV5-4,ASSSEGRTSYGYT
TRBV7-6,ASSLGRGGNTIY